The 13 T cell receptor beta chains below come from one sample, sequenced in a study of T cell responses to AZD1222 COVID-19 vaccine. Data came from immunoSEQ multiplex PCR; TCRdb stores just in-frame clones and leaves some out. The profile shows 90,000 to 120,000 clones, 87% of them singletons. The starting material was peripheral blood, obtained on day 0 of AZD1222 vaccination. The receptors were gathered from an adult in good health.

V gene TRBV18 combines with J gene TRBJ1-1; 7 bases agree with TRBD1. The CDR3 length is 14 residues. Trimming cost V 4 bases and J 3 bases; bases outside gene matches: 5. CDR1 and CDR2 (germline): KGHSH, LQKENI. The CDR3 coding sequence is TGTGCCAGCTCACGTACAGGGGCAGACACTGAAGCTTTCTTT. It codes for CASSRTGADTEAFF. Filled out from reference TRBV18 and TRBJ1-1, the complete variable domain reads NAGVMQNPRHLVRRRGQEARLRCSPMKGHSHVYWYRQLPEEGLKFMVYLQKENIIDESGMPKERFSAEFPKEGPSILRIQQVVRGDSAAYFCASSRTGADTEAFFGQGTRLTVV.

This chain uses TRBV4-3 with TRBJ1-1; unclear D gene. In germline, CDR1 is LGHNA, CDR2 YSLEER. This CDR3 comprises 14 residues. The V end was cut by 2 bases, the J end by 1 base, with 8 bases between. The CDR3 DNA is TGCGCCAGCAGCCAATGGACCGGGAACACTGAAGCTTTCTTT. It translates to CASSQWTGNTEAFF.

The rearrangement uses TRBV30 and TRBJ1-4; weak D call: TRBD1 (5 bases). CDR1 is GTSNPN and CDR2 is SVGIG in the germline V gene (reference sequence). The CDR3 contains 14 residues. Trimming shortened V by 3 bases and J by 7 bases, and 15 bases separated the two germline ends. The CDR3 bases are TGTGCCTGGAGCGCAGGCAGGGTCGGTGAAAAACTGTTTTTT. It translates to CAWSAGRVGEKLFF.

The chain links TRBV30 to TRBJ1-5; 7 bases map to TRBD1. CDR1 and CDR2 from the germline V gene are GTSNPN and SVGIG (reference sequence). This CDR3 region has 13 residues. V was clipped by 3 bases and J by 7 bases; unmatched bases: 6. The CDR3 loop reads CAWSDRAGQPQHF. CDR3 DNA: TGTGCCTGGAGCGACAGGGCTGGGCAGCCCCAGCATTTT. Combining the CDR3 with reference TRBV30 and TRBJ1-5 gives the whole variable domain SQTIHQWPATLVQPVGSPLSLECTVEGTSNPNLYWYRQAAGRGLQLLFYSVGIGQISSEVPQNLSASRPQDRQFILSSKKLLLSDSGFYLCAWSDRAGQPQHFGDGTRLSIL.

This sequence joins TRBV28 and TRBJ1-5, with D possibly matching TRBD1 (6 bases). This CDR3 spans 15 amino acids. The V end lost 6 bases, the J end lost 3 bases, and 15 bases lay between the germline ends. Per the germline V gene, CDR1 is MDHEN and CDR2 is SYDVKM. The CDR3 DNA is TGTGCCAGCAGCCTTGGGGGCAGGATCAATCAGCCCCAGCATTTT. Protein: CASSLGGRINQPQHF.

J is TRBJ1-2 and V is TRBV5-4; possible D gene TRBD1, 5 bases. CDR1 and CDR2 from the germline V gene are SGHNT and YYREEE (reference sequence). The CDR3 covers 13 residues. V was trimmed by 4 bases and J by 8 bases, leaving 15 bases between them. Written as DNA, the CDR3 is TGTGCCAGCAGCAGGGTAGGGACCTCAGGCTACACCTTC. Encoded protein: CASSRVGTSGYTF.

This chain uses TRBV18 with TRBJ1-5; D gene uncertain. The CDR3 contains 17 residues. Deletions cut 2 bases from V and 5 bases from J, with 19 bases between. Germline V CDR1 and CDR2: KGHSH, LQKENI. The CDR3 DNA sequence: TGTGCCAGCTCACCAATGTCCAGGACCCACTCCGATCAGCCCCAGCATTTT. It codes for CASSPMSRTHSDQPQHF.

The chain carries TRBV18 and TRBJ1-5, with 10 bases aligning to TRBD1. The V and J ends lost 0 bases and 0 bases, in that order; junction bases with no gene match: 5. CDR1 KGHSH and CDR2 LQKENI come from the germline V gene. CDR3 length equals 18 residues. The CDR3 nucleotides are TGTGCCAGCTCACCACCAATGACAGGGGGCTATAGCAATCAGCCCCAGCATTTT. Residues: CASSPPMTGGYSNQPQHF.

The chain links TRBV5-1 to TRBJ2-5; the D gene is possibly TRBD2 (5 bases). V lost 1 base and J 1 base, leaving 8 bases between the germline ends. Germline CDR1 SGHRS, CDR2 YFSETQ. The CDR3 runs 14 residues. In DNA, the CDR3 is TGCGCCAGCAGCTTGCGGGGATCCCAAGAGACCCAGTACTTC. The encoded protein is CASSLRGSQETQYF.

This clone was seen only once. V usage is TRBV7-9 and J usage is TRBJ2-2, with TRBD2 identical over 8 bases. After removal of 5 bases from V and 7 bases from J, the junction contained 6 bases not matched to a gene. This CDR3 is built from 14 residues. Per the germline V gene, CDR1 is SEHNR and CDR2 is FQNEAQ (reference sequence). CDR3: CASSPSGSSGELFF. The CDR3 DNA is TGTGCCAGCAGCCCAAGCGGGAGTAGCGGGGAGCTGTTTTTT.

The J gene is TRBJ2-2, the V gene TRBV30; 7 bases are a match to TRBD2. The CDR3 loop spans 12 amino acids. The germline V gene has CDR1 GTSNPN and CDR2 SVGIG (reference sequence). Unmatched junction bases numbered 3, after V lost 5 bases and J lost 6 bases. In nucleotides, the CDR3 is TGTGCCTGGGGGAGGGGATCCGGGGAGCTGTTTTTT. The encoded protein is CAWGRGSGELFF.

This sequence joins TRBV6-4 and TRBJ2-1; TRBD2 agrees at 8 bases. From germline, CDR1 is MRHNA and CDR2 SNTAGT. With V trimmed by 0 bases and J by 10 bases, 5 bases remained unmatched. This CDR3 has 14 amino acids. Here the CDR3 reads CASSDSQERGEQFF. In DNA form, the CDR3 reads TGTGCCAGCAGTGACTCGCAGGAGCGGGGGGAGCAGTTCTTC.

The table lists this clone with a count of one. V gene TRBV20-1 combines with J gene TRBJ1-4; 8 nucleotides agree with TRBD1. This CDR3 contains 15 residues. Germline V CDR1 and CDR2: DFQATT, SNEGSKA (reference sequence). J gave up 3 bases and V 3 bases, and 6 bases lay outside the gene matches. The CDR3: CSASPPTGANEKLFF. DNA for the CDR3: TGCAGTGCTAGTCCTCCGACAGGGGCTAATGAAAAACTGTTTTTT.